The source of this T cell receptor (beta chain) is a study of blood T cell repertoires in COVID-19. Method: immunoSEQ multiplex PCR; TCRdb's copy keeps in-frame clones and lacks some. The table lists about 62,000 clones, around 91% of them singletons. The V segment lost 6 bases and the J segment 0 bases; nucleotides outside the gene matches: 5. Germline CDR1 and CDR2: MNHEY and SVGEGT. The CDR3 runs to 18 residues. Sequenced sample: peripheral blood. This TCR was recovered from a woman aged 55-70 years with COVID-19, enrolled during active disease. The chain is built from TRBV6-2 or TRBV6-3 and TRBJ2-1; TRBD2 aligns across 16 bases. The chain's CDR3 is CASSLGLAGGFSYNEQFF. The CDR3 nucleotides read TGTGCCAGCAGCTTGGGACTAGCGGGAGGGTTCTCCTACAATGAGCAGTTCTTC.